This passage covers 15 T cell receptor beta chains from one sample sequenced in a study of technical replicates of blood from several donors (dated by TCRdb to about 2017). Receptors were amplified or captured by the immunoSEQ multiplex PCR assay. The table comes from immuneACCESS by way of TCRdb, which keeps in-frame sequences with V and J called. Part of the clones is missing from these tables; in studies checked, under half for an unresolved V gene and the rest for unknown reasons. A total of about 84,000 clones appear in this sample, about nine tenths of them only once. The ten top clones hold about 0.24% of the sample. The sequencing sample was made of T cells isolated from PBMCs. These TCRs come from a human donor in good health.

The V gene is TRBV6-4, the J gene TRBJ2-1, with 14 bases matching TRBD2. This CDR3 has 16 amino acids. The ends lost 2 bases at V and 7 bases at J; junction bases unmatched: 4. From germline, CDR1 is MRHNA and CDR2 SNTAGT. The CDR3 DNA reads TGTGCCAGCAGTGACGGGGGGACTAGCGGGAGTAATGAGCAGTTCTTC. It encodes CASSDGGTSGSNEQFF.

This clone was found a few times. The rearrangement links TRBV6-6 to TRBJ1-1; 7 bases match TRBD1. The J segment lost 0 bases and the V segment lost 4 bases, leaving 5 bases of the junction unmatched. The V gene's germline CDR1 is MNHNY and CDR2 SVGAGI (reference sequence). The CDR3 runs to 15 residues. The CDR3 spells CASSSRGEMNTEAFF. Here the CDR3 DNA reads TGTGCCAGCAGTTCCAGGGGGGAGATGAACACTGAAGCTTTCTTT.

The gene calls are TRBV5-1 and TRBJ2-7, with TRBD1 as a possible D gene (6 bases). V shed 1 base and J shed 1 base, with 9 bases lying between them. Germline lookup yields CDR1 SGHRS and CDR2 YFSETQ. The CDR3 length is 14 residues. The CDR3 DNA sequence: TGCGCCAGCAGCTTGACCGGACAGTCCTACGAGCAGTACTTC. Translated: CASSLTGQSYEQYF.

The chain uses TRBV2 and TRBJ2-3, with TRBD1 identical over 9 bases. With 7 bases clipped from V and 1 base from J, the junction kept 3 bases outside the gene matches. Germline V gene data show CDR1 as SNHLY and CDR2 as FYNNEI. The CDR3 is 14 residues long. DNA of the CDR3: TGTGCCAGCACCCGGGACAGGGGCACAGATACGCAGTATTTT. It translates to CASTRDRGTDTQYF.

The chain recombines TRBV4-2 with TRBJ2-1; D is undetermined. Trimming took 1 base from V and 0 from J, leaving 10 bases between them. This CDR3 is built from 16 residues. Per germline, CDR1 LGHNA and CDR2 YNFKEQ. The CDR3, as DNA: TGTGCCAGCAGCCAAGGGGCTCTTCTCTCCTACAATGAGCAGTTCTTC. Translating it yields CASSQGALLSYNEQFF.

This clone appeared a few times. This chain joins TRBV19 and TRBJ1-4, with D unresolved. Trimming shortened V by 3 bases and J by 6 bases, and 8 bases separated the two germline ends. The CDR3 spans 13 residues. Germline CDR1 is LNHDA and CDR2 is SQIVND (reference sequence). For the CDR3, the DNA is TGTGCCAGTAGTATCTCTGCGTATGAAAAACTGTTTTTT. This sequence encodes CASSISAYEKLFF.

The chain has TRBV7-6 and TRBJ2-7; D perhaps matches TRBD1 (6 bases). The CDR3 consists of 13 residues. V was clipped by 6 bases and J by 3 bases, with 12 bases between them. Germline assignment: CDR1 SGHVS and CDR2 FNYEAQ. Written as DNA, the CDR3 is TGTGCCAGCAGTTTGGGGGCTGGCTACGAGCAGTACTTC. It codes for CASSLGAGYEQYF.

The rearrangement joins TRBV6-1 to TRBJ1-1; TRBD1 matches 11 bases. J was trimmed by 7 bases and V by 4 bases; bases with no gene match: 8. There are 15 residues in the CDR3. Germline V lookup: CDR1 MNHNS, CDR2 SASEGT. The CDR3 reads CASSASTGTGGEAFF. The CDR3, as DNA: TGTGCCAGCAGTGCAAGCACAGGGACAGGGGGTGAAGCTTTCTTT.

This chain joins TRBV5-4 and TRBJ1-2; 8 bases agree with TRBD1. Germline values: CDR1 SGHNT, CDR2 YYREEE (reference sequence). The CDR3 length is 15 residues. J lost 3 bases, V lost 0 bases, and 4 bases had no gene match. CDR3 amino acids: CASSLAGTGDYGYTF. The CDR3 DNA follows: TGTGCCAGCAGCTTGGCCGGGACAGGCGACTATGGCTACACCTTC.

This clone has only one observation. J is TRBJ1-1 and V is TRBV28; possible D gene TRBD1, 6 bases. The germline V gene encodes CDR1 MDHEN and CDR2 SYDVKM. Trimming stripped 2 bases from V and 5 bases from J, with 6 bases between. The CDR3 is made up of 12 amino acids. The CDR3 region is CASSLQGTEAFF. As DNA, the CDR3 is TGTGCCAGCAGTTTACAGGGGACTGAAGCTTTCTTT.

The CDR3 reads CASSPGTGRSEAFF. Here the CDR3 DNA reads TGTGCCAGCAGTCCCGGGACAGGGAGGTCTGAAGCTTTCTTT. The V and J genes are TRBV27 and TRBJ1-1, with TRBD1 identical over 9 bases. The CDR3 runs 14 residues. Per the germline V gene, CDR1 is MNHEY and CDR2 is SMNVEV (reference sequence). With V trimmed by 5 bases and J by 6 bases, 7 bases remained unmatched.

V is TRBV27 and J is TRBJ1-1; 7 bases fit TRBD1. The CDR3 loop spans 14 amino acids. Trimming took 5 bases from V and 5 from J; bases not matched to a gene: 8. Germline CDR1 MNHEY, CDR2 SMNVEV (reference sequence). In DNA, the CDR3 is TGTGCCAGCAGTCTCACAGGGGTGGGGACTGAAGCTTTCTTT. Its protein product is CASSLTGVGTEAFF.

The rearrangement links TRBV11-3 to TRBJ1-6; 7 nucleotides match TRBD1. Unmatched junction bases numbered 15, after V lost 5 bases and J lost 11 bases. Germline V gene data show CDR1 as SGHNT and CDR2 as YENEEA. The CDR3 runs to 16 residues. The CDR3 sequence is CASSLRDRWKGTPLHF. The CDR3 DNA follows: TGTGCCAGCAGCCTAAGGGACAGATGGAAGGGGACACCCCTCCACTTT.

V is TRBV5-4 and J is TRBJ2-7; 11 nucleotides match TRBD1. CDR1 SGHNT and CDR2 YYREEE come from the germline V gene (reference sequence). The CDR3 is 14 residues long. V lost 5 bases and J lost 7; bases outside the gene matches: 8. The CDR3 DNA follows: TGTGCCAGCAGGCCCGGACAGGGGGCCGGAGAGCAGTACTTC. Translation: CASRPGQGAGEQYF.

The chain carries TRBV7-6 and TRBJ2-1; 13 bases are a match to TRBD2. The CDR3 loop spans 18 amino acids. CDR1 and CDR2 (germline): SGHVS, FNYEAQ. V shed 0 bases, J shed 4 bases, and the junction held 6 bases outside the gene matches. CDR3 sequence (DNA): TGTGCCAGCAGCTTAGCAGCTGCGGGACTAGCGGGGTACAATGAGCAGTTCTTC. Translation gives CASSLAAAGLAGYNEQFF.